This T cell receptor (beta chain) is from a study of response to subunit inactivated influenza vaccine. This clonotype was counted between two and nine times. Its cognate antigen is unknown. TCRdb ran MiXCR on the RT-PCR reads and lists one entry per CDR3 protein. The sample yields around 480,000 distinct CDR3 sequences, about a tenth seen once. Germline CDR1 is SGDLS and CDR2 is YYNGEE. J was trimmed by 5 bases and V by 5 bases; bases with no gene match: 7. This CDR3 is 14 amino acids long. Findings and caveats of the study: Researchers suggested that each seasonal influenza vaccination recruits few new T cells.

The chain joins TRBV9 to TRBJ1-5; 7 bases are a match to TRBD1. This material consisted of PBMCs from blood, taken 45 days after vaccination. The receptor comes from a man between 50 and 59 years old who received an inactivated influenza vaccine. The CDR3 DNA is TGTGCCAGCAGTGGAGGGGGCGCTCATCAGCCCCAGCATTTT. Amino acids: CASSGGGAHQPQHF.